The 5 T cell receptor beta chains below were found in one sample sequenced in a study of cytomegalovirus exposure and HLA in healthy donors. PCR used 60 Vbeta primers and 13 Jbeta primers. TCRdb keeps only in-frame clones here, not all; method: immunoSEQ multiplex PCR. Of approximately 140,000 clones detected, around 78% appear once; the ten largest clones hold 6.2%. The material sequenced was PBMCs. These TCRs come from a woman aged 35 to 49 in good health and CMV-seropositive.

This chain uses TRBV5-1 with TRBJ2-7, with TRBD2 matching over 11 bases. V was clipped by 4 bases and J by 0 bases; unmatched bases: 3. The germline gives CDR1 SGHRS, CDR2 YFSETQ. There are 15 residues in the CDR3. CDR3 sequence reads: CASSHGTSGSYEQYF. The CDR3 nucleotides are TGCGCCAGCAGCCACGGGACTAGCGGCTCCTACGAGCAGTACTTC. Based on the CDR3 plus reference TRBV5-1 and TRBJ2-7, the full variable domain is KAGVTQTPRYLIKTRGQQVTLSCSPISGHRSVSWYQQTPGQGLQFLFEYFSETQRNKGNFPGRFSGRQFSNSRSEMNVSTLELGDSALYLCASSHGTSGSYEQYFGPGTRLTVT.

The V and J genes are TRBV19 and TRBJ1-5; unclear D gene. Deletions cut 3 bases from V and 3 bases from J, with 15 bases between. CDR1 and CDR2 from the germline V gene are LNHDA and SQIVND (reference sequence). The CDR3 sequence is 16 residues long. CDR3 sequence reads: CASSIRLGGPNQPQHF. The CDR3 DNA reads as TGTGCCAGTAGTATCCGCCTGGGAGGACCCAATCAGCCCCAGCATTTT.

The chain recombines TRBV9 with TRBJ2-2; possibly TRBD1 for D (5 bases). CDR3 length equals 14 residues. Germline V gene data show CDR1 as SGDLS and CDR2 as YYNGEE. The V and J ends lost 1 base and 8 bases respectively, with 12 bases between them. CDR3 residues: CASSVQGLMGELFF. CDR3 DNA sequence: TGTGCCAGCAGCGTACAGGGTTTAATGGGGGAGCTGTTTTTT.

This sequence joins TRBV6-1 and TRBJ2-4; 8 positions match TRBD2. The trim removed 3 bases at V and 0 bases at J, leaving 13 bases unmatched. From germline, CDR1 is MNHNS and CDR2 SASEGT. The CDR3 loop spans 19 amino acids. The CDR3 spells CASSDTSGSIIIAKNIQYF. The CDR3 coding sequence is TGTGCCAGCAGTGATACTAGCGGAAGCATTATTATAGCCAAAAACATTCAGTACTTC.

This clone came up a few times. This chain links TRBV13 with TRBJ2-5; 9 bases are shared with TRBD2. V lost 0 bases, J lost 1 base, and 15 bases stayed unmatched. Germline V lookup: CDR1 PRHDT, CDR2 FYEKMQ (reference sequence). This CDR3 region has 20 residues. For the CDR3, the DNA is TGTGCCAGCAGCTTAGGCCTAAAAAGCCTAGCGGGGAGCCCCCAAGAGACCCAGTACTTC. Translated, it gives CASSLGLKSLAGSPQETQYF.